Described below is a single T cell receptor beta chain sequence and its context. Its antigen remains unidentified. The sample belongs to a study of T-cell reconstitution after alpha-beta-depleted transplantation in children. Whole-study findings and limits: T-cell numbers and diversity one year post-transplant derived largely from freshly generated T cells. Approximately two months post-transplant, alpha-beta T cells reportedly originated from several hundred expanded graft clones. Surviving recipient T cells and intrathymic progenitors accounted for some patients' high TCRbeta diversity at day 60.

This sample's TCRbeta library carried unique molecular identifier barcodes. TCRdb redid the calling of the PCR reads with MiXCR, one entry per CDR3 protein. The profile shows about 900,000 distinct CDR3 sequences, about 26% of them singletons. The germline V gene has CDR1 SGHRS and CDR2 YFSETQ. This CDR3 contains 13 residues. J lost 1 base, V lost 7 bases, and 3 bases had no gene match. Specimen: PBMCs, mostly from graft donor cells, collected 360 days after TCRalphabeta/CD19-depleted stem cell transplant. This TCR was recovered from a boy younger than two who had a stem cell transplant for SCID, so the T cells may come from the graft donor. The V call is TRBV5-1, the J call TRBJ1-1; 8 positions match TRBD1. The CDR3, as DNA: TGCGCCAGCCACGGGACAGGGAACACTGAAGCTTTCTTT. Translating gives CASHGTGNTEAFF.